Sequencing of this T cell receptor (beta chain) was carried out in a study of T cell repertoires in cytomegalovirus infection. CDR3 length: 16 amino acids. V shed 1 base and J shed 6 bases, with 18 bases lying between them. CDR1 and CDR2 from the germline V gene are KGHSH and LQKENI. To note about this clonotype: Its antigen is as yet unknown.

Findings of the study overall: HLA-C-restricted CMV clonotypes gave the most frequent clonotype in two of eight donors. Pooled public TCR beta family frequency picked out CMV carriers with the relevant HLA.

Each CDR3 protein gets one entry after TCRdb re-called the reads with MiXCR. In the table there are fewer than 550,000 distinct CDR3 sequences, about 33% of which are singletons. The sequence derives from a human donor in good health (CMV status not recorded). Some clones in this sample may be carry-over from other donors' samples. The rearrangement links TRBV18 to TRBJ1-2; no clear D. Sequencing used PBMCs. This CDR3 reads CASSPLKGPHGDGYTF. CDR3 bases: TGTGCCAGCTCACCACTCAAAGGCCCTCATGGGGATGGCTACACCTTC.